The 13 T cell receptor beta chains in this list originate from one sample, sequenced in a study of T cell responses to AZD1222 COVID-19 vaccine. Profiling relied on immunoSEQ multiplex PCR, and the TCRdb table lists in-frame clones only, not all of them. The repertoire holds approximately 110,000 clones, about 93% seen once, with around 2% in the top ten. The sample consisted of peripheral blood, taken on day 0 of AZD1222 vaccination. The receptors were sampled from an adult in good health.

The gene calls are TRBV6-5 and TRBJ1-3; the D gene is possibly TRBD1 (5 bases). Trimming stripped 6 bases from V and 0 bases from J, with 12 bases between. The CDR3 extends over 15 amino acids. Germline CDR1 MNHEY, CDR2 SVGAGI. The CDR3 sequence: CASRAGTSSGNTIYF. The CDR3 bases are TGTGCCAGCAGGGCAGGGACGAGCTCTGGAAACACCATATATTTT.

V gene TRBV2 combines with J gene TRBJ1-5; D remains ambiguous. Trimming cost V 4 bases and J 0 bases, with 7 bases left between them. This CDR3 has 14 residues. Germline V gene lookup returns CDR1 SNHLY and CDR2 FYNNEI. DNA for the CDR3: TGTGCCAGCAGTGCATTAAATAGCAATCAGCCCCAGCATTTT. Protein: CASSALNSNQPQHF. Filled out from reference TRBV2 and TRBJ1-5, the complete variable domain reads EPEVTQTPSHQVTQMGQEVILRCVPISNHLYFYWYRQILGQKVEFLVSFYNNEISEKSEIFDDQFSVERPDGSNFTLKIRSTKLEDSAMYFCASSALNSNQPQHFGDGTRLSIL.

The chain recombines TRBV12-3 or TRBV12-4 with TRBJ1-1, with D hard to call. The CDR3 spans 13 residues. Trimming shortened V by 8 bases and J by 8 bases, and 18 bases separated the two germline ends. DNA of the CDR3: TGTGCCAGCGTTAGGGCCTCAGGAATAGAAGCTTTCTTT. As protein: CASVRASGIEAFF.

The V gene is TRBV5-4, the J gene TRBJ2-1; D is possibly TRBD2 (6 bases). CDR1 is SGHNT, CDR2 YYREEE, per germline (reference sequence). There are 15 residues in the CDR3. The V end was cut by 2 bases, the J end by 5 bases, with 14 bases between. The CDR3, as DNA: TGTGCCAGCAGCTTTTCCACTAGCCCTAACAATGAGCAGTTCTTC. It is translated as CASSFSTSPNNEQFF.

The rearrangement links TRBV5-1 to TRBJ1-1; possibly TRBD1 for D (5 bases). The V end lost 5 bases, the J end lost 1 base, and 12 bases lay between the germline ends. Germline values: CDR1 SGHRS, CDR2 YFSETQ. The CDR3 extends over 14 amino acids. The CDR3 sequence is CASSVVGENTEAFF. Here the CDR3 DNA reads TGCGCCAGCAGTGTAGTAGGGGAGAACACTGAAGCTTTCTTT.

CDR3: CASSSPRGRGDEKLFF. CDR3 DNA sequence: TGTGCCAGCAGCTCACCCCGCGGAAGAGGAGACGAAAAACTGTTTTTT. V usage is TRBV5-4 and J usage is TRBJ1-4; D ambiguous. Trimming took 3 bases from V and 8 from J, leaving 20 bases between them. Germline CDR1 SGHNT, CDR2 YYREEE (reference sequence). The CDR3 is 16 residues long.

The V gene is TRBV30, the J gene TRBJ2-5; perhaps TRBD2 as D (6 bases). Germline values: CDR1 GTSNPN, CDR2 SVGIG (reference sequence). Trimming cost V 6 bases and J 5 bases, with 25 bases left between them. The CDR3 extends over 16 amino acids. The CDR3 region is CACYPSGTSRTETQYF. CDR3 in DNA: TGTGCCTGCTATCCGTCGGGGACTTCCCGTACGGAGACCCAGTACTTC.

CDR3 in DNA: TGTGCCAGCAGCCCAAGGGACAGCTATGGCTACACCTTC. As protein: CASSPRDSYGYTF. The chain combines TRBV7-2 with TRBJ1-2; the match to TRBD1 covers 7 bases. There are 13 residues in the CDR3. Per the germline V gene, CDR1 is SGHTA and CDR2 is FQGNSA. V trimming: 5 bases; J trimming: 4 bases; junction bases outside the gene matches: 4.

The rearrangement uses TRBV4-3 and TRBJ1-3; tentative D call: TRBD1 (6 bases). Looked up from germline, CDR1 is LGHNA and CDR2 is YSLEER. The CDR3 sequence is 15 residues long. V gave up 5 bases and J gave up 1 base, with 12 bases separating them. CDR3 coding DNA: TGCGCCAGCAGCGCCCAGGGGAGGTCTGGAAACACCATATATTTT. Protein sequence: CASSAQGRSGNTIYF.

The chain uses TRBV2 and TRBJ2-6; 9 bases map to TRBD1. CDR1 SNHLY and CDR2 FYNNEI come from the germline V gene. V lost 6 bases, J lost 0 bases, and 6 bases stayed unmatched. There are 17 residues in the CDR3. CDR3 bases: TGTGCCAGCAGCCGGGACAGGGTCCTCTCTGGGGCCAACGTCCTGACTTTC. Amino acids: CASSRDRVLSGANVLTF. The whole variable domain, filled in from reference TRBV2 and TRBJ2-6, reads EPEVTQTPSHQVTQMGQEVILRCVPISNHLYFYWYRQILGQKVEFLVSFYNNEISEKSEIFDDQFSVERPDGSNFTLKIRSTKLEDSAMYFCASSRDRVLSGANVLTFGAGSRLTVL.

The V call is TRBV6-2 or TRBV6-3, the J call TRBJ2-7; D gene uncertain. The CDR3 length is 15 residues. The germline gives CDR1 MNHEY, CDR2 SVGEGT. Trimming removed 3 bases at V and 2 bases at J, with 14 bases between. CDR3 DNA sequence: TGTGCCAGCAGTTATGAGGTCAGCCGAGCCTACGAGCAGTACTTC. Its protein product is CASSYEVSRAYEQYF.

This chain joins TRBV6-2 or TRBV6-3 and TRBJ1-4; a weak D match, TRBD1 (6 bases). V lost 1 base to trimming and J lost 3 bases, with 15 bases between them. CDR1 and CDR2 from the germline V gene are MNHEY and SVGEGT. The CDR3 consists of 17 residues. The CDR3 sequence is CASSYLGAAVANEKLFF. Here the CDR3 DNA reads TGTGCCAGCAGTTACTTGGGGGCCGCGGTGGCTAATGAAAAACTGTTTTTT.

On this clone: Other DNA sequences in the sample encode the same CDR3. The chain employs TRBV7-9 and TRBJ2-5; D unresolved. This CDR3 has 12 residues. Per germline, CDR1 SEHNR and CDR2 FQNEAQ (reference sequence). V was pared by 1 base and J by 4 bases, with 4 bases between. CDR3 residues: CASSLVGETQYF. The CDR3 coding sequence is TGTGCCAGCAGCTTAGTCGGAGAGACCCAGTACTTC.